The TCR beta chain under discussion was sequenced for a study of blood T cell repertoires in COVID-19. V lost 3 bases, J lost 2 bases, and 5 bases stayed unmatched. Germline V CDR1 and CDR2: SGHRS, YFSETQ. The CDR3 has 14 residues. Sequenced by immunoSEQ multiplex PCR; TCRdb stores in-frame clones only, minus some. The sample holds about 330,000 clones, about 90% seen once. Two negative PCRs, clearance, or symptom resolution had been documented for recovered Cohort 3 donors. Input material: PBMCs or T cells enriched from blood (not recorded which). The V gene is TRBV5-1, the J gene TRBJ2-7, with TRBD1 matching 7 bases. The clonotype originates from a woman in her 30s who had recovered from COVID-19. The CDR3 nucleotides read TGCGCCAGCAGCTGGACAGGATCCGCCTACGAGCAGTACTTC. Protein product: CASSWTGSAYEQYF.